This T cell receptor beta chain was profiled in a study of shared clonotypes between healthy human individuals (dated by TCRdb to 2018 to 2021). Looking at the study overall: Three men and a couple of women, aged 18 to 49 years, made up the cohort. Each donor's leukapheresis produced roughly between roughly 0.85 and 10 billion PBMCs. To increase sequencing depth and limit assay-specific biases, different laboratories used diverse techniques to prepare libraries and sequence TCR repertoires. Blood TCR repertoires of about 5 healthy adults were deeply sequenced to estimate repertoire size and the extent of clonotype sharing between individuals.

Overall results and qualifications from the work: Only blood was sampled, and tissue TCR repertoires likely differ from those in blood. The genetic and exposure-history diversity represented was limited by the small number of donors. Pairwise subsampling led to the expectation that sequencing depth would affect the degree of clonotype sharing among donors.

The CDR3 sequence holds 18 residues, the cysteine and phenylalanine included. Of all the DNA, just the CDR3 is kept, 54 bases in frame from base 1. The germline ends are 25 bases apart after V is trimmed by 4 bases and J by 4 bases. From the germline V gene, CDR1 is MDHEN and CDR2 is SYDVKM. Using the deep immunoSEQ assay, multiplex PCR amplified TCR CDR3 regions from genomic DNA. For each cell subset, the extracted genomic DNA was distributed evenly across all wells of several immunoSEQ 96-well plates, and each plate served as one replicate. For unsorted PBMC, each replicate PCR was loaded with about 280 ng genomic DNA, equivalent to tens of thousands of T cell genomes. Genomic DNA from unsorted PBMC was sequenced over ten immunoSEQ deep assay plates. The purified libraries were quantified using a Qubit 3.0 fluorometer, sized with a Bioanalyzer 2100, and then quantified again using the KAPA Library Quantification kit. Every immunoSEQ 96-well plate was sequenced on a separate single-read 150-cycle Illumina NextSeq 550 flow cell. On the authors' methods: Because the immunoSEQ output held only junctional sequences and lacked quality scores, the filtering could not match the filtering applied to full-length reads. To assign V/J genes and CDR3, sequences were annotated using PyIR, a Python wrapper for IgBLAST v1.9, with IMGT germline references. Reads were filtered out if the reads had weak V/J assignments (E-value above 1e-6), no CDR3, stop codons, out-of-frame junctions, or ambiguous translated residues. V3J clonotypes were defined as sequences sharing an identical inferred V gene, J gene, and CDR3 amino acid sequence. The percentage overlap between two repertoires was calculated by dividing the number of shared unique clonotypes by the size of the smaller repertoire. RTK rarefaction, the Chao1 estimator, and Recon v2.1 estimates of unobserved clonotypes were used to assess repertoire richness. TCRdb provides this immuneACCESS table in a form limited to in-frame rearrangements. Some clones are lacking; in checked studies, under half of them reflect an unresolved V gene, and why the rest are absent is not known. D and trimming were read from the DNA, whereas the V and J calls and clone size are those reported in that table. The sample table lists about 480,000 clones, over 60% of them with a count of one. The ten largest clones add up to about an eighth of the sample.

On this clone: It has no known antigen specificity. Base-call qualities are not available, and no considerably larger clone is one nucleotide away.

Donors were healthy HIV-negative adults with no recently reported acute infections or vaccinations. Every donor was a Caucasian adult living in Nashville, Tennessee, USA. For unsorted samples, some 90 million PBMCs were counted, and genomic DNA was extracted using the QIAamp DNA Blood Mini kit. Blood was collected by leukapheresis, and PBMCs were isolated by Ficoll-Histopaque density gradient centrifugation and then cryopreserved in liquid nitrogen vapor phase. This receptor was identified in a middle-aged woman in good health. Some clones in this sample may be carry-over from other donors' samples. The specimen sequenced was PBMCs. This receptor chain uses TRBV28 and TRBJ1-2; no confident D gene assignment can be made. CDR3 protein: CASSSRGRTGLESYGYTF. The DNA sequence follows: TGTGCCAGCAGTTCCCGCGGGAGGACCGGCCTCGAATCCTATGGCTACACCTTC.